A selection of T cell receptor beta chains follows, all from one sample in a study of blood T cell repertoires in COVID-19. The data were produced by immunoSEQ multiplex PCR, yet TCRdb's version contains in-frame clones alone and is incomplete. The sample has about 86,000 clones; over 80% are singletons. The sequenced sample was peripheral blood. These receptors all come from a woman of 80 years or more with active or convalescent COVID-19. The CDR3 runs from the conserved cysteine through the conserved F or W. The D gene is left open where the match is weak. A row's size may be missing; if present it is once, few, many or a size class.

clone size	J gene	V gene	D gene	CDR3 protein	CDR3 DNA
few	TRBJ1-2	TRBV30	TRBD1	CAWNGQGGYGYTF	TGTGCCTGGAATGGCCAGGGGGGCTATGGCTACACCTTC
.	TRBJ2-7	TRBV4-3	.	CASSQRAGGSYEQYF	TGCGCCAGCAGCCAAAGAGCCGGCGGGTCCTACGAGCAGTACTTC
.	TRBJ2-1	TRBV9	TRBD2	CASSVSGSSYNEQFF	TGTGCCAGCAGCGTCAGCGGGAGCTCCTACAATGAGCAGTTCTTC
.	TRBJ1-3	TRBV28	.	CASSLSTGYGNTIYF	TGTGCCAGCAGTTTATCGACAGGTTACGGAAACACCATATATTTT
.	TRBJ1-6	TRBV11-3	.	CASSLGRHNSPLHF	TGTGCCAGCAGCTTAGGCAGGCATAATTCACCCCTCCACTTT
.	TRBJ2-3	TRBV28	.	CASSFQTGGRTDTQYF	TGTGCCAGCAGTTTTCAGACCGGGGGACGAACAGATACGCAGTATTTT
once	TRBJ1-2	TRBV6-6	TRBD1	CASSSGQGVYGYTF	TGTGCCAGCAGTTCCGGACAGGGAGTCTATGGCTACACCTTC
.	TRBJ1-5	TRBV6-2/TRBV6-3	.	CASSYLSVTPGHF	TGTGCCAGCAGTTACCTCTCAGTCACACCGGGGCATTTT
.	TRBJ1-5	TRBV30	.	CAWSVTGDQPQHF	TGTGCCTGGAGTGTAACGGGGGATCAGCCCCAGCATTTT
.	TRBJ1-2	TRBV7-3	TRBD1	CASSPRTGYGGYTF	TGTGCCAGCAGCCCAAGGACAGGGTATGGTGGCTACACCTTC
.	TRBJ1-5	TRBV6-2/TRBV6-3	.	CASSYSGSVSNQPQHF	TGTGCCAGCAGTTACTCCGGGTCCGTAAGCAATCAGCCCCAGCATTTT
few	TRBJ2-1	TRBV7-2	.	CASSFRNGNEQFF	TGTGCCAGCAGCTTCAGGAATGGGAATGAGCAGTTCTTC
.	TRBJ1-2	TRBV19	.	CASSIARSYGYTF	TGTGCCAGTAGTATAGCCCGGAGCTATGGCTACACCTTC
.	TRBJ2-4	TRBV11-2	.	CASSQQGAGQPKNIQYF	TGTGCCAGCAGTCAACAGGGAGCTGGCCAACCCAAAAACATTCAGTACTTC
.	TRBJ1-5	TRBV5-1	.	CASSFGQNQPQHF	TGCGCCAGCAGTTTCGGACAAAATCAGCCCCAGCATTTT
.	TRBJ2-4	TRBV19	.	CASSIGGAGVAKNIQYF	TGTGCCAGTAGTATAGGTGGGGCAGGGGTGGCCAAAAACATTCAGTACTTC
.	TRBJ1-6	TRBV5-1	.	CASSLAQFYNSPLHF	TGCGCCAGCAGCTTGGCTCAGTTCTATAATTCACCCCTCCACTTT
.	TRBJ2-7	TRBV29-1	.	CSVCGSPAYEQYF	TGCAGCGTCTGCGGCAGTCCAGCCTACGAGCAGTACTTC